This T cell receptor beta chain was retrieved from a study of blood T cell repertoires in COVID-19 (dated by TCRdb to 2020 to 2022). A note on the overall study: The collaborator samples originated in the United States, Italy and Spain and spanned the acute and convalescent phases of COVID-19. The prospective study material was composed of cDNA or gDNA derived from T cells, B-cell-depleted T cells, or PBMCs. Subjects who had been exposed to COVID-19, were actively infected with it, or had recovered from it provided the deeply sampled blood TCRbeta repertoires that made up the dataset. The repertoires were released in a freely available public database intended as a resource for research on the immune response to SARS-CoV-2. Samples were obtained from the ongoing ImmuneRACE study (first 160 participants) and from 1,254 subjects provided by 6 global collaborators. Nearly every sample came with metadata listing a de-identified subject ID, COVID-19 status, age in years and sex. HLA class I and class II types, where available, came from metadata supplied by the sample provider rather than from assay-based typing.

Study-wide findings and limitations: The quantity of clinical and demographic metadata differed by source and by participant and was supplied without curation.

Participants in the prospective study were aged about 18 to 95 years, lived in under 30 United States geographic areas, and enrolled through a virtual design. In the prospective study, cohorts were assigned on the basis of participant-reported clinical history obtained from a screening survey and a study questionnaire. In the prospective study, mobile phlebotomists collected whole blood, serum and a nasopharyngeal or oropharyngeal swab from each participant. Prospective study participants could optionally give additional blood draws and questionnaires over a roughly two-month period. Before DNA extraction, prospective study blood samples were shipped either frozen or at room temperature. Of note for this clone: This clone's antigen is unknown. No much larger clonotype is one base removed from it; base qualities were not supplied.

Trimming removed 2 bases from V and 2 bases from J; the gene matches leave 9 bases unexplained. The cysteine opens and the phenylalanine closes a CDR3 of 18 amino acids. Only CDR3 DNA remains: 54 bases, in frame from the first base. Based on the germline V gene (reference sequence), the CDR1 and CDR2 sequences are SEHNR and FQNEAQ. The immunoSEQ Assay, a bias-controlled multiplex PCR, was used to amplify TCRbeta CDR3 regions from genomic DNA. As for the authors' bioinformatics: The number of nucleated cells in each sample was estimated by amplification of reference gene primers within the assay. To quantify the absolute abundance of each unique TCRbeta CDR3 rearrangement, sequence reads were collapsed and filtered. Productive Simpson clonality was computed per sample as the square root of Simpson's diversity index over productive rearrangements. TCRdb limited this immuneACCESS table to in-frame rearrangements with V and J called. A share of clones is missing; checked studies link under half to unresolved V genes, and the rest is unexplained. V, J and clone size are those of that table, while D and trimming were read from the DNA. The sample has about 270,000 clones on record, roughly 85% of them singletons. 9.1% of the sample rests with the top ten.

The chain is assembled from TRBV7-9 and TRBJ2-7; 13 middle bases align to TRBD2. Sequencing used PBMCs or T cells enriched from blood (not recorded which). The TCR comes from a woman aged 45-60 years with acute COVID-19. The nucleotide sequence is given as TGTGCCAGCAGCTTACCCTTTGGACTAGCGGGGGAGACCTACGAGCAGTACTTC. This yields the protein CASSLPFGLAGETYEQYF.